This T cell receptor beta chain was recovered during a study of T cells in Graves' hyperthyroidism and ophthalmopathy. Turning to the study itself: Blood was drawn when the patient was first diagnosed and still untreated.

Study-wide results and limits: The blood repertoire included most of the expanded thyroid clonotypes above 0.001. It was a median about 7.1 months before onset that the model predicted ophthalmopathy.

This clonotype was seen only a few times. Its antigen is as yet unknown. Germline V gene data show CDR1 as LNHDA and CDR2 as SQIVND (reference sequence). The CDR3 totals 14 residues. Trimming took off 3 bases at V and 2 bases at J, with 8 bases between the two ends. Diagnostic decisions used clinical symptoms, serum thyroxine and TRAb, thyroid ultrasound and orbital computed tomography. It was RNA transcripts that yielded the amplified TCR beta CDR3 regions. Using the HTBI primer set, a first-round RT-PCR was run on the TCR CDR3. TCRdb re-analysed the multiplex PCR reads in MiXCR, keeping a single row per CDR3 protein. The table lists roughly 740,000 distinct CDR3 sequences, roughly 15% of them singletons.

This sequence joins TRBV19 and TRBJ1-3; no reliable D call. The specimen was blood. This sequence was found in a man between 18 and 29 years old with Graves' hyperthyroidism. DNA of the CDR3: TGTGCCAGTAGTATGCGGGGAGCTGGAAACACCATATATTTT. Its translation is CASSMRGAGNTIYF.